This T cell receptor (beta chain) emerged from a study of cytomegalovirus exposure and HLA in healthy donors. Notes on the study in general: Cytomegalovirus status was reportedly diagnosed by the classifier with high specificity and sensitivity. In an earlier analysis, about 87% or about 30%: the productive usage of most TCR beta V segments.

On this clone: Its specificity is unknown.

The PCR made use of 60 Vbeta and 13 Jbeta primers. Sequencing was performed with immunoSEQ multiplex PCR; in TCRdb, only in-frame clones are kept and a portion is missing. Of 85,000 to 120,000 clones in the sample, roughly four fifths were seen once. This CDR3 contains 14 residues. Germline CDR1 and CDR2: SEHNR and FQNEAQ (reference sequence). J gave up 7 bases and V 8 bases, and 11 bases lay outside the gene matches. The sequencing input was PBMCs. This clonotype was obtained from a man aged 50 to 59 in good health and CMV-seronegative. The J gene is TRBJ2-1, the V gene TRBV7-9, with 7 bases that match TRBD2. The CDR3 region is CASSLVGGPNEQFF. CDR3 sequence (DNA): TGTGCCAGCTCCTTAGTGGGAGGGCCGAATGAGCAGTTCTTC. Complete variable domain (other parts from reference TRBV7-9 and TRBJ2-1): DTGVSQNPRHKITKRGQNVTFRCDPISEHNRLYWYRQTLGQGPEFLTYFQNEAQLEKSRLLSDRFSAERPKGSFSTLEIQRTEQGDSAMYLCASSLVGGPNEQFFGPGTRLTVL.